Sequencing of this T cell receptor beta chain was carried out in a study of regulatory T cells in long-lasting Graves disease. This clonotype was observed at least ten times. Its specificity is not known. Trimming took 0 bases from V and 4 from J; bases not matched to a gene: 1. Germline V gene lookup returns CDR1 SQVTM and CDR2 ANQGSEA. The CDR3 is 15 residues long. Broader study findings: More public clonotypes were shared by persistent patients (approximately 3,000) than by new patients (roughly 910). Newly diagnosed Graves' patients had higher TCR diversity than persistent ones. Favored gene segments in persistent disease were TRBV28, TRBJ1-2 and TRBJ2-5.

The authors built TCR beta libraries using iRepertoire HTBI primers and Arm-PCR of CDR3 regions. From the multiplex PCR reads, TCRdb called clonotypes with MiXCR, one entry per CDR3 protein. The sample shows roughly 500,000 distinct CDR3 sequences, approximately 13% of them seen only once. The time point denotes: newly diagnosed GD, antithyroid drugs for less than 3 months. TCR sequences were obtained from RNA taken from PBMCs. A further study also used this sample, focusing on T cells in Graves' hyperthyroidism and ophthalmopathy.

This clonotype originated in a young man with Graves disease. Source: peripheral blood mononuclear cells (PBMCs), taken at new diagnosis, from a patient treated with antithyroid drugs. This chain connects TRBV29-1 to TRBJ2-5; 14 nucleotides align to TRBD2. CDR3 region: CSVEDGTSGGETQYF. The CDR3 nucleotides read TGCAGCGTTGAAGATGGGACTAGCGGGGGAGAGACCCAGTACTTC.